This entry lists 17 T cell receptor beta chains sequenced from one sample in a study of shared clonotypes between healthy human individuals. Repertoires were generated with immunoSEQ multiplex PCR, while TCRdb's copy carries only in-frame clones and drops some. The sample has about a million clones, approximately 80% seen once. What was sequenced was memory CD4+ T cells from PBMCs. Indicated subset: CD45RA-negative fraction. Receptors originate from a man between 18 and 35 years old in good health. Some clones in this sample may be carry-over from other donors' samples.

About this clone itself: A much larger clone lies a single base off, so this may be a read error. The J gene is TRBJ1-3, the V gene TRBV2, with D unclear. Germline V gene lookup returns CDR1 SNHLY and CDR2 FYNNEI. V was trimmed by 0 bases and J by 5 bases, leaving 2 bases between them. The CDR3 has 12 amino acids. CDR3 loop: CASSEARNTIYF. The CDR3 DNA follows: TGTGCCAGCAGTGAAGCGAGAAACACCATATATTTT. The full variable domain, its missing parts supplied by reference TRBV2 and TRBJ1-3, is EPEVTQTPSHQVTQMGQEVILRCVPISNHLYFYWYRQILGQKVEFLVSFYNNEISEKSEIFDDQFSVERPDGSNFTLKIRSTKLEDSAMYFCASSEARNTIYFGEGSWLTVV.

The J gene is TRBJ1-2, the V gene TRBV14; no firm D call. Trimming took off 5 bases at V and 5 bases at J, with 9 bases between the two ends. Germline CDR1 reads SGHDN; CDR2 reads FVKESK. This CDR3 has 12 amino acids. CDR3 region: CASSGGFYGYTF. The CDR3 nucleotides are TGTGCCAGCAGCGGCGGGTTTTATGGCTACACCTTC.

This chain uses TRBV4-2 with TRBJ1-1; D unclear. This CDR3 comprises 16 residues. Looked up from germline, CDR1 is LGHNA and CDR2 is YNFKEQ. V lost 4 bases to trimming and J lost 3 bases, with 18 bases between them. CDR3 bases: TGTGCCAGCAGCCCGGATTTTAGGGCACTTGACACTGAAGCTTTCTTT. Translation: CASSPDFRALDTEAFF.

The rearrangement joins TRBV28 to TRBJ1-2; TRBD1 is a possible D gene (5 bases). Trimming cost V 5 bases and J 10 bases, with 20 bases left between them. The CDR3 is 14 residues long. Germline values: CDR1 MDHEN, CDR2 SYDVKM. As DNA, the CDR3 is TGTGCCAGCAGTCTCACCGGGGCAGCTCTGATCTACACCTTC. Translation gives CASSLTGAALIYTF.

Regarding this clone: Since a far larger clone is one base different, this is likely a read error. The same CDR3 arises from other DNA sequences in this sample as well. The DNA of the CDR3 is TGCGCCAGCAGTACCCAAGAGACCCAGTACTTC. Its translation: CASSTQETQYF. The V gene is TRBV5-1, the J gene TRBJ2-5, with D unclear. Germline V gives CDR1 SGHRS, CDR2 YFSETQ. Trimming shortened V by 5 bases and J by 1 base, and 3 bases separated the two germline ends. CDR3 size: 11 residues.

V gene TRBV15 combines with J gene TRBJ2-2; 7 bases align to TRBD1. V shed 0 bases, J shed 3 bases, and the junction held 10 bases outside the gene matches. CDR1 LNHNV and CDR2 YYDKDF come from the germline V gene (reference sequence). This CDR3 is 18 amino acids long. CDR3 protein: CATSRDVRGGADTGELFF. CDR3 nucleotides: TGTGCCACCAGCAGAGATGTTCGAGGGGGCGCGGACACCGGGGAGCTGTTTTTT.

This clone was observed a handful of times. V and J are TRBV6-5 and TRBJ2-2; D is ambiguous. The CDR3 has 15 amino acids. CDR1 and CDR2 from the germline V gene are MNHEY and SVGAGI. Trimming took 6 bases from V and 2 from J, leaving 13 bases between them. The CDR3 coding sequence is TGTGCCAGCAGGCCCGAATCCACAAACACCGGGGAGCTGTTTTTT. It specifies CASRPESTNTGELFF.

The chain has TRBV28 and TRBJ2-6; D is ambiguous. Germline V gene sequence: CDR1 MDHEN, CDR2 SYDVKM. V shed 2 bases and J shed 0 bases, with 5 bases lying between them. The CDR3 extends over 15 amino acids. This CDR3 reads CASSLALSGANVLTF. As DNA, the CDR3 is TGTGCCAGCAGTTTAGCGCTCTCTGGGGCCAACGTCCTGACTTTC.

This CDR3 reads CASSLAGDKDTQYF. DNA for the CDR3: TGTGCCAGCAGCTTAGCGGGAGATAAAGATACGCAGTATTTT. The chain is built from TRBV28 and TRBJ2-3, with 9 bases that match TRBD2. CDR3 length: 14 residues. The ends lost 6 bases at V and 5 bases at J; junction bases unmatched: 6. Germline loops: CDR1 MDHEN, CDR2 SYDVKM.

This chain links TRBV9 with TRBJ2-3; no firm D call. Trimming took 5 bases from V and 4 from J, leaving 11 bases between them. CDR1 and CDR2 (germline): SGDLS, YYNGEE. The CDR3 has 13 amino acids. CDR3 protein: CASSLGPPDTQYF. The CDR3 DNA follows: TGTGCCAGCAGTCTTGGACCCCCAGATACGCAGTATTTT.

The chain couples TRBV4-2 to TRBJ2-3; 7 nucleotides match TRBD1. This CDR3 spans 14 amino acids. CDR1 and CDR2 (germline): LGHNA, YNFKEQ. The J segment lost 1 base and the V segment lost 4 bases, leaving 2 bases of the junction unmatched. The CDR3 region has the DNA TGTGCCAGCAGCCCAGGACAGGGCACAGATACGCAGTATTTT. Translation gives CASSPGQGTDTQYF.

The chain employs TRBV6-6 and TRBJ2-5; D is unresolved. There are 14 residues in the CDR3. Germline CDR1 and CDR2: MNHNY and SVGAGI (reference sequence). CDR3: CATSREGMRQTQYF. The CDR3 DNA reads TGTGCAACCTCAAGAGAAGGGATGAGGCAGACCCAGTACTTC.

The chain uses TRBV27 and TRBJ1-1; D may be TRBD1 (5 bases). This CDR3 has 14 amino acids. Germline loops: CDR1 MNHEY, CDR2 SMNVEV (reference sequence). V was clipped by 1 base and J by 4 bases, with 10 bases between them. CDR3 coding DNA: TGTGCCAGCAGTTTATGGCAGGGAAGCACTGAAGCTTTCTTT. Translation gives CASSLWQGSTEAFF.

This clone has more than one count but fewer than ten. This chain uses TRBV6-6 with TRBJ1-1, with D unclear. V lost 0 bases and J lost 7, with 6 bases in between. Germline CDR1 and CDR2: MNHNY and SVGAGI (reference sequence). There are 12 residues in the CDR3. CDR3 protein: CASSYSAVEAFF. The DNA for the CDR3 is TGTGCCAGCAGTTACTCGGCAGTTGAAGCTTTCTTT.

The chain joins TRBV27 to TRBJ1-1; TRBD1 might be the D (5 bases). The germline gives CDR1 MNHEY, CDR2 SMNVEV (reference sequence). The CDR3 spans 14 residues. Trimming cost V 2 bases and J 5 bases, with 12 bases left between them. The CDR3 sequence: CASSLVQGGTEAFF. Here the CDR3 DNA reads TGTGCCAGCAGTTTAGTCCAGGGAGGGACTGAAGCTTTCTTT.

J is TRBJ2-7 and V is TRBV5-1; a possible D gene is TRBD2 (6 bases). The CDR3 runs to 14 residues. CDR1 SGHRS and CDR2 YFSETQ come from the germline V gene. The V and J ends lost 5 bases and 1 base respectively, with 13 bases between them. The CDR3 sequence is CASRGLATSYEQYF. CDR3 sequence (DNA): TGCGCCAGCAGAGGTCTAGCGACTTCCTACGAGCAGTACTTC. Drawing the rest from reference TRBV5-1 and TRBJ2-7, the complete variable domain is KAGVTQTPRYLIKTRGQQVTLSCSPISGHRSVSWYQQTPGQGLQFLFEYFSETQRNKGNFPGRFSGRQFSNSRSEMNVSTLELGDSALYLCASRGLATSYEQYFGPGTRLTVT.

CDR3 nucleotide sequence: TGTGCCAGCAGTCTAGACAGGTTCTCCTACGAGCAGTACTTC. Encoded protein: CASSLDRFSYEQYF. The rearrangement joins TRBV7-2 to TRBJ2-7; D possibly corresponds to TRBD1 (6 bases). The CDR3 extends over 14 amino acids. The germline V and J ends were trimmed by 6 bases and 0 bases, with 12 bases remaining between them. Germline loops: CDR1 SGHTA, CDR2 FQGNSA. Supplemented by reference TRBV7-2 and TRBJ2-7, the full variable domain reads GAGVSQSPSNKVTEKGKDVELRCDPISGHTALYWYRQSLGQGLEFLIYFQGNSAPDKSGLPSDRFSAERTGGSVSTLTIQRTQQEDSAVYLCASSLDRFSYEQYFGPGTRLTVT.